This section outlines one T cell receptor (beta chain) sequence together with its context. What it recognizes is unknown. CDR3 length: 11 residues. Germline CDR1 and CDR2: SGHTS and YDEGEE. V gave up 1 base and J gave up 6 bases, with 4 bases separating them. The data belong to a study of T cell repertoires in aging, cancer and after chemotherapy. Peripheral blood genomic DNA, not sorted cells or RNA, was the template. Study-level points and caveats: In each cancer cohort, median generation probability increased across chemotherapy, suggesting thymic output rebounded. Compared with age-matched healthy donors, untreated hematological or solid cancer patients showed higher blood TCR clonality. In cancer patients, declining TCR diversity with age involved lost richness and lost evenness.

A mixed TRB-A/B primer pool amplified rearranged TRB by multiplex touch-down PCR. From the multiplex PCR reads, TCRdb called clonotypes with MiXCR, one entry per CDR3 protein. The sample lists almost 7,500 distinct CDR3 sequences, 35% to 50% seen once, with about 16% in the top ten. This chain joins TRBV5-8 and TRBJ1-2; no definite D call. The sample consisted of blood. This clonotype originated in a human donor in good health. The CDR3 sequence: CASSLLDGYTF. Here the CDR3 DNA reads TGTGCCAGCAGCTTGTTGGATGGCTACACCTTC.